This TCR beta chain stems from a study of blood T cells in healthy people across ages. Through a sample-barcoded 5' primer and a J-beta primer mix, a second PCR was run for roughly 7 to 12 cycles. A tag from a template-switch adaptor with 12 random nucleotides marked each cDNA molecule. From the 5' RACE reads, TCRdb called clonotypes with MiXCR, one entry per CDR3 protein. The data show roughly 1.5 million distinct CDR3 sequences, with under 55% seen just once and more than 4% held by the top ten. Whole-study results and caveats: Comparison with aged donors showed that long-lived donors had more naive CD4+ cells and higher diversity.

This clonotype was recorded only once. Its antigen is unknown. The specimen was blood. This sequence was found in a woman between 18 and 29 years old in good health.

The CDR3 nucleotides are TGCAGTGCTAGAGAGCCAGGAAACTATAATTCACCCCTCCACTTT. Its translation is CSAREPGNYNSPLHF. V is TRBV20-1 and J is TRBJ1-6; D call uncertain. V dropped 0 bases and J dropped 3 bases, with 9 bases sitting between them. This CDR3 spans 15 amino acids. Germline V gene sequence: CDR1 DFQATT, CDR2 SNEGSKA (reference sequence).